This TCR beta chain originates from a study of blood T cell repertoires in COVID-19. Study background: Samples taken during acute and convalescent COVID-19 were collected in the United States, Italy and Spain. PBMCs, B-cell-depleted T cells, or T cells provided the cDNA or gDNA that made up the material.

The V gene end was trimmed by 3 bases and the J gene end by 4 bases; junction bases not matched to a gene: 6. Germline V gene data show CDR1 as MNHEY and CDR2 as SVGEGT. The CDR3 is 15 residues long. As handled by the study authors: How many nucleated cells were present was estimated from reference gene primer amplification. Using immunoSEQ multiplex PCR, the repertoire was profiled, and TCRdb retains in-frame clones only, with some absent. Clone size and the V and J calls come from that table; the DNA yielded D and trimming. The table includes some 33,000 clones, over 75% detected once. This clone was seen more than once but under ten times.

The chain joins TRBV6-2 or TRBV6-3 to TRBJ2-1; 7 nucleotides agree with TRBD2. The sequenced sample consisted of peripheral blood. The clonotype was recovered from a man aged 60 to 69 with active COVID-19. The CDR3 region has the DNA TGTGCCAGCAGTTATGGGGGACTAACGTACAATGAGCAGTTCTTC. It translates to CASSYGGLTYNEQFF.